This T cell receptor (beta chain) derives from a study of response to subunit inactivated influenza vaccine. General observations from the study: After each seasonal influenza vaccination, few new T cells are recruited, the authors suggested.

On this clonotype itself: Its target is unknown.

Germline V gives CDR1 DFQATT, CDR2 SNEGSKA (reference sequence). This CDR3 has 14 residues. The V and J ends lost 0 bases and 5 bases, in that order; junction bases with no gene match: 6. Each CDR3 protein gets one entry after TCRdb re-called the RT-PCR reads with MiXCR. Altogether hundreds of thousands of distinct CDR3 sequences are present, 25% being singletons, with the ten largest covering approximately 2%. The sample consisted of CD4+ T cells sorted from PBMCs, taken more than 4 days after vaccination. The rearrangement links TRBV20-1 to TRBJ2-5; TRBD2 agrees at 7 bases. The sequence came from a man aged 50 to 60 who received an inactivated influenza vaccine. In DNA form, the CDR3 reads TGCAGTGCTAGAGATGGGGAGGGCGGGGAGACCCAGTACTTC. Translating it yields CSARDGEGGETQYF.